This TCR beta chain was identified in a study of T cells in Graves' hyperthyroidism and ophthalmopathy. Across the whole study: Initial diagnosis, before any treatment, was when peripheral blood was collected.

Each patient was aged 18 to 65 and had newly diagnosed hyperthyroidism of under 2 months' duration. The diagnoses drew upon clinical symptoms, serum thyroxine and TRAb, thyroid ultrasound and orbital computed tomography. PBMCs were obtained from about 9 ml fresh peripheral blood. This CDR3 is built from 15 residues. CDR1 is LGHDT and CDR2 is YNNKEL in the germline V gene (reference sequence). Trimming stripped 0 bases from V and 4 bases from J, with 9 bases between. This clonotype was seen only a few times. Using RNA transcripts as the source, TCR beta CDR3 regions were amplified. During a first-round RT-PCR of the TCR CDR3, the HTBI primer set was used. TCRdb used MiXCR to reprocess the multiplex PCR reads, holding one entry per CDR3 protein. The sample records a few hundred thousand distinct CDR3 sequences, around a sixth being singletons.

V and J are TRBV3-1 and TRBJ2-2, with D unresolved. What was sequenced was blood. The origin of this receptor is a woman aged 18-29 years with Graves' hyperthyroidism. The CDR3: CASSQDRLFTGELFF. For the CDR3, the DNA is TGTGCCAGCAGCCAAGATCGACTGTTCACCGGGGAGCTGTTTTTT.